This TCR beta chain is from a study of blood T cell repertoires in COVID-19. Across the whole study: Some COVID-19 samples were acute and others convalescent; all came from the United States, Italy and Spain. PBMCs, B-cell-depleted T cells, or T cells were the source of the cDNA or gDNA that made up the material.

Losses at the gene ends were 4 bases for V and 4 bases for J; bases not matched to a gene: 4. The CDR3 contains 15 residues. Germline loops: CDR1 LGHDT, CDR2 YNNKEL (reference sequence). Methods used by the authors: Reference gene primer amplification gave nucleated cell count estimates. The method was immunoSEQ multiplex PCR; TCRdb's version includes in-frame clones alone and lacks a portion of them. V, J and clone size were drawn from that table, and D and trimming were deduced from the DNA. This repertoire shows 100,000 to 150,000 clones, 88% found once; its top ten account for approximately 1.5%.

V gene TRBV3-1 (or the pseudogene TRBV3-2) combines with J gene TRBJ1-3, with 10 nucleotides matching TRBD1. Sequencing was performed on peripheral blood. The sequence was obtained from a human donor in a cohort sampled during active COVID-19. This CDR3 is CASSLGTGVGNTIYF. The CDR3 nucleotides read TGTGCCAGCAGCCTCGGGACAGGGGTAGGAAACACCATATATTTT.